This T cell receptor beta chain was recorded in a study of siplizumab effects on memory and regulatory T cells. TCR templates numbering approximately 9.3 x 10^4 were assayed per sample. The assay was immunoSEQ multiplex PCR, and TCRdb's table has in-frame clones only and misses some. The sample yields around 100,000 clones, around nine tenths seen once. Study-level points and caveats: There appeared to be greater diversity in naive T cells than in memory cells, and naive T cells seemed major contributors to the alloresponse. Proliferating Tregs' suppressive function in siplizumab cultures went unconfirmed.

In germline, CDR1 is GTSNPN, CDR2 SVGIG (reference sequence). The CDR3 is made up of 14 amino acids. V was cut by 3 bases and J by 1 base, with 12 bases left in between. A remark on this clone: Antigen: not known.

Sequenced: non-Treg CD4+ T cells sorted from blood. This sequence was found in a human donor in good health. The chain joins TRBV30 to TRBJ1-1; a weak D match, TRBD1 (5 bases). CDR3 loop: CAWRPGRANTEAFF. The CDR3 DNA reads TGTGCCTGGAGACCGGGGCGGGCGAACACTGAAGCTTTCTTT.